This T cell receptor gamma chain appears in the sequencing data of a study of intestinal T cells in coeliac disease. Study-wide findings and caveats: TRG clustering correctly classified most of the roughly 54 biopsies (around 94%).

About this clone itself: Antigen unknown.

Genomic DNA came from ten approximately 4.8-µm formalin-fixed paraffin-embedded scrolls per case. This CDR3 comprises 16 residues. The TRG library came from about 0.2 ug of biopsy DNA amplified with LymphoTrack primers. TCRdb redid clone calling on the multiplex PCR reads using CATT. The sample records a few hundred gamma-chain clones, roughly 51% being singletons. The source of this sequence is a human donor who served as a control with a normal duodenal biopsy, not a healthy volunteer. This sequence joins TRGV10 and TRGJ1 or TRGJ2. TRGV10 is given ORF status, its function remaining uncertain. The sample consisted of a duodenal biopsy. In DNA form, the CDR3 reads TGTGCCCTTATTACTACCGGGCCCGACTTCAATTATAAGAAACTCTTT. It is translated as CALITTGPDFNYKKLF.